This T cell receptor (beta chain) was identified during a study of T-cell reconstitution after alpha-beta-depleted transplantation in children. Study-wide points: Several hundred expanded graft clones reportedly gave rise to the alpha-beta T cells present about two months after transplant.

The authors prepared the TCRbeta library with unique molecular identifiers. TCRdb re-analysed the PCR reads in MiXCR, keeping a single row per CDR3 protein. This repertoire shows under 750,000 distinct CDR3 sequences, 23% found once; its top ten account for about 14%. V lost 6 bases to trimming and J lost 7 bases; unmatched junction nucleotides: 5. Germline CDR1 MNHEY, CDR2 SMNVEV (reference sequence). The CDR3 is 12 residues long. This clonotype came up a few times. The antigen is unknown. This chain connects TRBV27 to TRBJ2-5; 7 positions match TRBD2. The clonotype comes from a boy under three years old who had a stem cell transplant for acute myeloid leukemia, so the T cells may come from the graft donor. The source was PBMCs, mostly from graft donor cells, collected 360 days after TCRalphabeta/CD19-depleted stem cell transplant. CDR3 nucleotides: TGTGCCAGCAGCAGCGGGGCAGGGACCCAGTACTTC. It translates to CASSSGAGTQYF.